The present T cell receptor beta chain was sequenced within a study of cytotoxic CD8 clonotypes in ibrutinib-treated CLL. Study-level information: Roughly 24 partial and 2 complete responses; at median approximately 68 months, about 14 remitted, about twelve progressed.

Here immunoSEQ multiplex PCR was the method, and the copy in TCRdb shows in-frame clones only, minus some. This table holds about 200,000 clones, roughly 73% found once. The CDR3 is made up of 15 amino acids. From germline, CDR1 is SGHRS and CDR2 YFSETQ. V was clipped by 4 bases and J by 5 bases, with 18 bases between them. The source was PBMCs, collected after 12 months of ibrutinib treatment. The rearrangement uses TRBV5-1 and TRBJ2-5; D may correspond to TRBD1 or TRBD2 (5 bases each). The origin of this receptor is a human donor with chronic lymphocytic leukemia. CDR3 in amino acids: CASSALSPGQETQYF. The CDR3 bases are TGCGCCAGCAGCGCCCTCAGCCCGGGGCAGGAGACCCAGTACTTC.